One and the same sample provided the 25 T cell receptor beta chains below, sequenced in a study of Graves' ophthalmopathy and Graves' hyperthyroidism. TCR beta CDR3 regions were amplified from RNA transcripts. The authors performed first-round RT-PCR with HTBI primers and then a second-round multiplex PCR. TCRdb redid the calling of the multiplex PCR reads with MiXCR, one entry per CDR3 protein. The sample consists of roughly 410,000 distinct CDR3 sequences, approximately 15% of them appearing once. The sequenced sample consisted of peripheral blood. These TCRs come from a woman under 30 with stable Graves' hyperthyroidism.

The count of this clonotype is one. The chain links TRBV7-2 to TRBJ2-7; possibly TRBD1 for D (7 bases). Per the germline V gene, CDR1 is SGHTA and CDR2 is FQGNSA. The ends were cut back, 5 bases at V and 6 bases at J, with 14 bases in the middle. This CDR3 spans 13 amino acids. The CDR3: CASSEYQGGEQYF. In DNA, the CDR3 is TGTGCCAGCAGCGAATACCAGGGGGGCGAGCAGTACTTC.

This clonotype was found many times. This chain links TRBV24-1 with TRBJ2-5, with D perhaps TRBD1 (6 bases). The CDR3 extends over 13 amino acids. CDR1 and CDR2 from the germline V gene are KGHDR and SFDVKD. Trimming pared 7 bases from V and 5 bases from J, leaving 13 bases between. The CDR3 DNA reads TGTGCCACCAGGACAGGAGTCATTGAGACCCAGTACTTC. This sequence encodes CATRTGVIETQYF.

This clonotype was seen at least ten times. The CDR3 nucleotides are TGCAGTGCAGGGACAGGGGCGGGAAACACCATATATTTT. This translates into CSAGTGAGNTIYF. The V gene is TRBV20-1, the J gene TRBJ1-3, with 10 bases that match TRBD1. The length of the CDR3 is 13 residues. Looked up from germline, CDR1 is DFQATT and CDR2 is SNEGSKA (reference sequence). The junction had 3 bases not matched to a gene; V was cut back by 6 bases and J by 4 bases.

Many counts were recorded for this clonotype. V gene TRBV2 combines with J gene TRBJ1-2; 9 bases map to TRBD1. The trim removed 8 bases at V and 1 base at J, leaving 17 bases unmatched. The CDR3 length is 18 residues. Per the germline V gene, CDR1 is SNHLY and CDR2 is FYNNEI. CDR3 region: CASGKGWDRVRVNYGYTF. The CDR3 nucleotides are TGTGCCAGCGGCAAAGGGTGGGACAGGGTACGGGTTAACTATGGCTACACCTTC.

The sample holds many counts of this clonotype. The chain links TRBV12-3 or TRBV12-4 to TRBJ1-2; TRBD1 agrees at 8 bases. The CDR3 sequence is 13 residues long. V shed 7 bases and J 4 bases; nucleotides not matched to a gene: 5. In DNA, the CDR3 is TGTGCCAGCAACAGGGGGAAAGGCTATGGCTACACCTTC. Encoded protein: CASNRGKGYGYTF.

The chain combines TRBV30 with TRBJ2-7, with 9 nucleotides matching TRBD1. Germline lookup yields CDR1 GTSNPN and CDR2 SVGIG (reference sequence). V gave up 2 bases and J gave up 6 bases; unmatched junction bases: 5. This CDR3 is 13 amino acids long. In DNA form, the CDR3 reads TGTGCCTGGAGTAAGCGGGACAGGGTCGAGCAGTACTTC. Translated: CAWSKRDRVEQYF.

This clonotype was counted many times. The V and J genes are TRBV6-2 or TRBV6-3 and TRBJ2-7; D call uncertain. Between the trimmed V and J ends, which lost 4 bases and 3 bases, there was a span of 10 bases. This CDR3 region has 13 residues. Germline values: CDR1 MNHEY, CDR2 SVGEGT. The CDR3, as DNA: TGTGCCAGCAGTTCCGACGGATTCTACGAGCAGTACTTC. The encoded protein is CASSSDGFYEQYF.

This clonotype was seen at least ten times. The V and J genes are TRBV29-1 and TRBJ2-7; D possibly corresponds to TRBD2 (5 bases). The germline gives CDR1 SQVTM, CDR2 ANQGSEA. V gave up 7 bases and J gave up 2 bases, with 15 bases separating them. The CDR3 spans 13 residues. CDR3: CSGRRRQTYEQYF. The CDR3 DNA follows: TGCAGCGGACGTCGGAGGCAGACCTACGAGCAGTACTTC.

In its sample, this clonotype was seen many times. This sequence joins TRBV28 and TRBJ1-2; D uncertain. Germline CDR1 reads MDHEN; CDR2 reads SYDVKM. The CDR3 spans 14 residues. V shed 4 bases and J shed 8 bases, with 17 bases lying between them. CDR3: CASSSPSGVSGYTF. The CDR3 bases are TGTGCCAGCAGTTCGCCGTCTGGTGTTAGCGGCTACACCTTC.

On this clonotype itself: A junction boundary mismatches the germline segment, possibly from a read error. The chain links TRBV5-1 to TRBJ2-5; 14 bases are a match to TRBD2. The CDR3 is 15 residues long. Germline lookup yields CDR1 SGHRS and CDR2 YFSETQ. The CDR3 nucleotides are TGCGCCAGCAGCCTGGGGACTAGCGGGGGAGAGACCCACTACTTC. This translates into CASSLGTSGGETHYF.

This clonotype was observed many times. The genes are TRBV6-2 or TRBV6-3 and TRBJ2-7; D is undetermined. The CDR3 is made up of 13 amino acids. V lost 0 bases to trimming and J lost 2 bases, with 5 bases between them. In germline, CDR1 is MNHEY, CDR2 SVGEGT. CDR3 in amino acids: CASSYSGPYEQYF. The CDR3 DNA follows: TGTGCCAGCAGTTACTCCGGCCCCTACGAGCAGTACTTC.

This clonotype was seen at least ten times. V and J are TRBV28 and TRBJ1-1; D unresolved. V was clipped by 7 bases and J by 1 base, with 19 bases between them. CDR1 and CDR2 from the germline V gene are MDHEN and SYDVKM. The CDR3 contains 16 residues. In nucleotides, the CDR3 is TGTGCCAGCATTTCCAACCCCCGGCTCGGGAACACTGAAGCTTTCTTT. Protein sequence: CASISNPRLGNTEAFF.

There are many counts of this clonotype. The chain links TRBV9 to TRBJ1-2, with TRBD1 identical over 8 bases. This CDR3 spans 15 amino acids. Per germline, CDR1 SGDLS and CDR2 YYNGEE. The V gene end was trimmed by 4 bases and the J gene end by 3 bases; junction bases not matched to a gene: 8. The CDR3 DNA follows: TGTGCCAGCAGCCCCCGGACAGGGTGGGACTATGGCTACACCTTC. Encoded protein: CASSPRTGWDYGYTF.

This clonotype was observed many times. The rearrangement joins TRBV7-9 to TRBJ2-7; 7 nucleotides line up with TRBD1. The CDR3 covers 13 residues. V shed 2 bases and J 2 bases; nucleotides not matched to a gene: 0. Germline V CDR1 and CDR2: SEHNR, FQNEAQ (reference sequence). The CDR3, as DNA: TGTGCCAGCAGCTTAACAGGGGCCTACGAGCAGTACTTC. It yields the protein CASSLTGAYEQYF.

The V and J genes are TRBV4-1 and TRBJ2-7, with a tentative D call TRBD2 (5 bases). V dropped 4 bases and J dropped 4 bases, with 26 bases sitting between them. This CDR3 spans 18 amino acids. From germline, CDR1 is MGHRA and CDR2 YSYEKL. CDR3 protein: CASSRYLIGSSRVYEQYF. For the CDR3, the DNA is TGCGCCAGCAGCCGATACCTTATAGGCAGCTCGAGGGTTTACGAGCAGTACTTC.

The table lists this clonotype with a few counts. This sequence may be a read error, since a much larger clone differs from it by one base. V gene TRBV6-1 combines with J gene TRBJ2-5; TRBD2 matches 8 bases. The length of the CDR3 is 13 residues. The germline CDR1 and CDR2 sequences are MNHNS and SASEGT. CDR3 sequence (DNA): TGTGCCAGCAGCTATAGCGGGGAAGAGACCAAGTACTTC. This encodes CASSYSGEETKYF.

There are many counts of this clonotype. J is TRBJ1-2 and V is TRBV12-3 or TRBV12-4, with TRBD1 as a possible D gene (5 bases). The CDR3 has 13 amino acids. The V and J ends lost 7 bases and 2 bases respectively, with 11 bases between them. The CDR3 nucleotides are TGTGCCAGCACCGCCGGGGGGAACTATGGCTACACCTTC. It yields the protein CASTAGGNYGYTF.

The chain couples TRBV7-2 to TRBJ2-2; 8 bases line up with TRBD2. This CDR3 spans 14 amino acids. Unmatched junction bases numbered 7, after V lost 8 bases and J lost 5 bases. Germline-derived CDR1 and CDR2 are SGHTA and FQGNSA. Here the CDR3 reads CASRGGAETGELFF. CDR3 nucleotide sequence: TGTGCCAGCCGGGGGGGGGCCGAAACCGGGGAGCTGTTTTTT.

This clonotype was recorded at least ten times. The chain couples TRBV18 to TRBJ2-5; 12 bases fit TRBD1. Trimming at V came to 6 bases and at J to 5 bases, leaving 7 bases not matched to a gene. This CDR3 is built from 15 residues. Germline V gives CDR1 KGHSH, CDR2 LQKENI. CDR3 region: CASSRDRGLGETQYF. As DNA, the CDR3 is TGTGCCAGCTCCCGGGACAGGGGGCTTGGGGAGACCCAGTACTTC.

The CDR3 sequence is CASSLSDRDQPQHF. CDR3 sequence (DNA): TGTGCCAGCAGCTTATCGGACAGGGATCAGCCCCAGCATTTT. This sequence joins TRBV7-9 and TRBJ1-5; TRBD1 matches at 8 bases. The CDR3 extends over 14 amino acids. Trimming at V came to 2 bases and at J to 5 bases, leaving 2 bases not matched to a gene. Germline loops: CDR1 SEHNR, CDR2 FQNEAQ (reference sequence).

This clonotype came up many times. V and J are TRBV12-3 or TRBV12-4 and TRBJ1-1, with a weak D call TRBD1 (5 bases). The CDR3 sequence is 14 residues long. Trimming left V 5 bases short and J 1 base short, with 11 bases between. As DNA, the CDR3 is TGTGCCAGCAGTAAGGACACCCCGAACACTGAAGCTTTCTTT. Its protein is CASSKDTPNTEAFF.

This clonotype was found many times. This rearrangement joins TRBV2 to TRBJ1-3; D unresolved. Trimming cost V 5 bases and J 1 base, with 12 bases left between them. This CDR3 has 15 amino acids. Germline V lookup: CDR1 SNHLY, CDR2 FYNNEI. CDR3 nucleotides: TGTGCCAGCAGTATACTCCCCCAGTCTGGAAACACCATATATTTT. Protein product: CASSILPQSGNTIYF.

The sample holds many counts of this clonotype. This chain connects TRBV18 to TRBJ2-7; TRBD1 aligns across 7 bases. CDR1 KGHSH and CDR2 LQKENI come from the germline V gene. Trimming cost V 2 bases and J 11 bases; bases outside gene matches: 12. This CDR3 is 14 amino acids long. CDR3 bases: TGTGCCAGCTCACCAACCGGGACAGCGACTAAGGAGTACTTC. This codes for CASSPTGTATKEYF.

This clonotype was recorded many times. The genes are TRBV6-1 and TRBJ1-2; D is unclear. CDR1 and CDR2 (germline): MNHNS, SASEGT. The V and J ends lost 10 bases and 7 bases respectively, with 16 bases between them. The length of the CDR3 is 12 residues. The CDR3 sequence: CAIKTATFGYTF. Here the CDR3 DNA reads TGTGCCATCAAGACGGCCACCTTTGGCTACACCTTC.

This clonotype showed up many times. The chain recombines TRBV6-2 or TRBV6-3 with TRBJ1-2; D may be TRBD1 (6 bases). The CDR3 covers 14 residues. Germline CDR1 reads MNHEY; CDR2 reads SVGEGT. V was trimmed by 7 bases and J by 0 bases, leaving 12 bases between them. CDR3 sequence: CASTGGTSNYGYTF. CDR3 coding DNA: TGTGCCAGCACGGGGGGGACATCTAACTATGGCTACACCTTC.